This T cell receptor beta chain was documented in a study of blood T cell repertoires in COVID-19. For the study at large: The analysed material was cDNA or gDNA that came from T cells, B-cell-depleted T cells, or PBMCs.

Germline V lookup: CDR1 SGHKS, CDR2 YYEKEE (reference sequence). V shed 4 bases, J shed 4 bases, and the junction held 14 bases outside the gene matches. There are 17 residues in the CDR3. Authors' processing steps: Using reference gene primer amplification, nucleated cell counts were estimated. Measured with immunoSEQ multiplex PCR; TCRdb has only the in-frame clones, and not every one. That table furnishes V, J and clone size, whereas the DNA furnished D and trimming. The sample lists roughly 200,000 clones, about 85% occurring once. The receptor was isolated from a woman aged 80 or over with acute or convalescent COVID-19. The sequenced material came from peripheral blood. V usage is TRBV5-5 and J usage is TRBJ1-2, with TRBD1 identical over 9 bases. This chain's CDR3 is CASSLMGPGQGGYGYTF. CDR3 nucleotide sequence: TGTGCCAGCAGCCTAATGGGACCGGGACAGGGCGGCTATGGCTACACCTTC. The variable domain in full, completed from reference TRBV5-5 and TRBJ1-2, reads DAGVTQSPTHLIKTRGQQVTLRCSPISGHKSVSWYQQVLGQGPQFIFQYYEKEERGRGNFPDRFSARQFPNYSSELNVNALLLGDSALYLCASSLMGPGQGGYGYTFGSGTRLTVV.